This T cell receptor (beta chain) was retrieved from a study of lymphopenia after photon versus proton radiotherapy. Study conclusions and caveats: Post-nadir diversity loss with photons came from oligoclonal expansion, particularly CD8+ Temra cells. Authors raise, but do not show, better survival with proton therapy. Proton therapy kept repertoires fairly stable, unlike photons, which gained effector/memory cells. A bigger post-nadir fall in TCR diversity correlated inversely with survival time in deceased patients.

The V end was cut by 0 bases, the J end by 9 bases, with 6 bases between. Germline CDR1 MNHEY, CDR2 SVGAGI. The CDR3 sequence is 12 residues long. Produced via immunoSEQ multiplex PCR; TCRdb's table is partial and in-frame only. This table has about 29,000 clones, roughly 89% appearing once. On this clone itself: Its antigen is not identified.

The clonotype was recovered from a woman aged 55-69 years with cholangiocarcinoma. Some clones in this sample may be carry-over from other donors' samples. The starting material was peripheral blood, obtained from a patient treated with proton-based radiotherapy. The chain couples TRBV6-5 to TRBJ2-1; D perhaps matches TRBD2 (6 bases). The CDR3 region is CASSYSGGEQFF. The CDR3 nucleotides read TGTGCCAGCAGTTACTCGGGGGGTGAGCAGTTCTTC.